The clone carrying this T cell receptor beta chain has only a few counts. Antigen: not known. The data stem from a study of blood T cells in healthy people across ages. Alongside a J-beta primer mix, a sample-barcoded 5' primer served in a second PCR lasting roughly 7 to 11 cycles. Using its own MiXCR run on the 5' RACE reads, TCRdb lists one record per CDR3 protein. Of hundreds of thousands of distinct CDR3 sequences listed, 52% are singletons. The germline V gene has CDR1 MDHEN and CDR2 SYDVKM. Trimming took 10 bases from V and 6 from J, leaving 11 bases between them. This CDR3 has 11 amino acids. The study, taken as a whole, reports: Diversity figures based on one million T cells were deemed too low.

The material sequenced was blood. This sequence originates from an elderly woman in good health. The chain recombines TRBV28 with TRBJ2-3, with D unclear. CDR3 nucleotides: TGTGCCACCGGACCGGCGGATACGCAGTATTTT. This gives the protein CATGPADTQYF.